Each of the 5 T cell receptor beta chains below was sequenced from the same sample in a study of T cells in tuberculosis. The assay was immunoSEQ multiplex PCR, and TCRdb's table has in-frame clones only and misses some. The sample includes about 58,000 clones, approximately 85% of them seen just once. Sorting used thawed, overnight-rested PBMC stained with anti-CD3, a viability dye and GMM-loaded CD1B tetramer. CD1B tetramers were loaded with Rhodococcus equi-derived C32 glucose monomycolate. Sequencing was done on a sample of CD1b-GMM tetramer-negative cells sorted from PBMCs. All receptors come from an adult woman with latent tuberculosis.

The chain is built from TRBV14 and TRBJ2-7; 12 nucleotides agree with TRBD2. Germline CDR1 and CDR2: SGHDN and FVKESK. This CDR3 comprises 15 residues. The ends lost 1 base at V and 6 bases at J; junction bases unmatched: 4. The CDR3 nucleotides read TGTGCCAGCAGCCAAGTTCGACTAGCGGGAGCCGAGCAGTACTTC. Translating it yields CASSQVRLAGAEQYF.

The CDR3 DNA sequence: TGTGCCAGCAGCGTAAAGGGGACTACCCACGAGCAGTACTTC. Amino acids: CASSVKGTTHEQYF. The chain couples TRBV7-2 to TRBJ2-7, with 7 nucleotides matching TRBD2. Per germline, CDR1 SGHTA and CDR2 FQGNSA. The CDR3 spans 14 residues. V lost 5 bases and J lost 5; bases outside the gene matches: 9.

The chain is built from TRBV21-1 and TRBJ2-4; the table gives TRBD2 as D, unverified against the DNA. TRBV21-1 is a known pseudogene. The CDR3 contains 16 residues. The CDR3 region has the DNA TGTGCCAGCAGCAAGGGGGTAATGGGAGGGGCCTGCATTCAGTACTTC. This sequence encodes CASSKGVMGGACIQYF.

The rearrangement uses TRBV30 and TRBJ1-2; no definite D call. Trimming pared 5 bases from V and 4 bases from J, leaving 17 bases between. Germline-derived CDR1 and CDR2 are GTSNPN and SVGIG (reference sequence). The CDR3 is 14 residues long. This CDR3 reads CAWRARRGLYGYTF. The CDR3 nucleotides read TGTGCCTGGCGCGCCCGTCGTGGACTCTATGGCTACACCTTC.

The J gene is TRBJ2-1, the V gene TRBV7-2; maybe TRBD1 (5 bases). The CDR3 is 14 residues long. Germline V gene lookup returns CDR1 SGHTA and CDR2 FQGNSA. Trimming shortened V by 2 bases and J by 8 bases, and 13 bases separated the two germline ends. The chain's CDR3 is CASSLQGIGDEQFF. In DNA, the CDR3 is TGTGCCAGCAGCTTACAGGGTATTGGCGATGAGCAGTTCTTC.